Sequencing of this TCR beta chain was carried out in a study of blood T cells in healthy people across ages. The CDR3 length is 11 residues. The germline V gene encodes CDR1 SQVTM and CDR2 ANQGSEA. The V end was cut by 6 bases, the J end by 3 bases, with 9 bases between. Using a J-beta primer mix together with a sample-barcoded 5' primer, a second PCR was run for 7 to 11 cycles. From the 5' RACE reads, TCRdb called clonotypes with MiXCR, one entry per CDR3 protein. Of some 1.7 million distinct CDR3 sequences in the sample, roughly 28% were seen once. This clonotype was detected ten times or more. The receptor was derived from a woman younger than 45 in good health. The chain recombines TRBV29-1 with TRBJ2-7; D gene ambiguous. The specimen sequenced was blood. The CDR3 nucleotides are TGCAGCGTGTCCGCCAACTACGAGCAGTACTTC. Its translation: CSVSANYEQYF.